The 28 T cell receptor beta chains reported below all come from one sample, sequenced in a study of T cell repertoires in cytomegalovirus infection. Their antigens remain unidentified. Via MiXCR, TCRdb re-called the reads, giving one row per CDR3 protein. This sample carries 55,000 to 70,000 distinct CDR3 sequences, about 22% of them seen once, and the ten largest clones take 65% to 85%. Sequencing was performed on PBMCs, sequenced either directly or after in vitro stimulation (not recorded which). These receptors were obtained from a human donor in good health (CMV status not recorded). Some clones in this sample may be carry-over from other donors' samples.

This chain connects TRBV19 to TRBJ1-5, with a weak D call TRBD1 (5 bases). The CDR3 is 15 residues long. From germline, CDR1 is LNHDA and CDR2 SQIVND (reference sequence). Trimming took 2 bases from V and 4 from J, leaving 12 bases between them. CDR3 in amino acids: CASSIMGRLNQPQHF. Written as DNA, the CDR3 is TGTGCCAGTAGTATAATGGGACGCTTGAATCAGCCCCAGCATTTT. Supplemented by reference TRBV19 and TRBJ1-5, the full variable domain reads DGGITQSPKYLFRKEGQNVTLSCEQNLNHDAMYWYRQDPGQGLRLIYYSQIVNDFQKGDIAEGYSVSREKKESFPLTVTSAQKNPTAFYLCASSIMGRLNQPQHFGDGTRLSIL.

This clonotype was counted many times. The chain combines TRBV6-1 with TRBJ1-4; the D gene is possibly TRBD1 (6 bases). The V end was cut by 6 bases, the J end by 5 bases, with 16 bases between. CDR3 length: 15 amino acids. Germline V CDR1 and CDR2: MNHNS, SASEGT. CDR3 residues: CASRPTGTRNEKLFF. The CDR3, as DNA: TGTGCCAGCAGACCGACCGGGACACGGAATGAAAAACTGTTTTTT.

This clonotype was counted many times. The V and J genes are TRBV12-3 or TRBV12-4 and TRBJ2-5, with no clear D. V was shortened by 0 bases and J by 5 bases, with 10 bases between the two germline ends. The CDR3 is made up of 14 amino acids. The CDR3 bases are TGTGCCAGCAGTTTAGCGGCTATCAAGGAGACCCAGTACTTC. It codes for CASSLAAIKETQYF.

The chain combines TRBV12-3 or TRBV12-4 with TRBJ1-1; the D is unclear. V gave up 6 bases and J gave up 7 bases, with 9 bases separating them. This CDR3 spans 11 amino acids. CDR3 coding DNA: TGTGCCAGCAGGGACCTCCTTGAAGCTTTCTTT. It yields the protein CASRDLLEAFF.

This clonotype has more than one count but fewer than ten. The chain recombines TRBV7-2 with TRBJ2-3; the D gene is possibly TRBD2 (5 bases). The CDR3 has 17 amino acids. Germline V gene data show CDR1 as SGHTA and CDR2 as FQGNSA. Trimming pared 5 bases from V and 1 base from J, leaving 19 bases between. Here the CDR3 reads CASSLYRLLRGTDTQYF. Written as DNA, the CDR3 is TGTGCCAGCAGCCTGTATCGACTCTTGAGGGGCACAGATACGCAGTATTTT.

J is TRBJ2-1 and V is TRBV19; 7 bases are a match to TRBD1. Germline CDR1 reads LNHDA; CDR2 reads SQIVND (reference sequence). This CDR3 is built from 16 residues. J was trimmed by 3 bases and V by 5 bases; bases with no gene match: 10. In DNA, the CDR3 is TGTGCCAGTAGTCCCCCCCGACAGGGTCTCTACAATGAGCAGTTCTTC. Its protein is CASSPPRQGLYNEQFF.

V usage is TRBV11-2 and J usage is TRBJ2-3, with 7 bases matching TRBD2. This CDR3 has 14 amino acids. Unmatched junction bases numbered 11, after V lost 7 bases and J lost 7 bases. The V gene's germline CDR1 is SGHAT and CDR2 FQNNGV. The CDR3 here is CASTPSAGAYTQYF. The CDR3 nucleotides are TGTGCCAGCACCCCCTCTGCGGGAGCGTATACGCAGTATTTT.

This chain uses TRBV13 with TRBJ2-7, with D perhaps TRBD1 (6 bases). The V end was cut by 5 bases, the J end by 6 bases, with 11 bases between. The CDR3 covers 12 residues. Germline-derived CDR1 and CDR2 are PRHDT and FYEKMQ (reference sequence). The CDR3 protein is CASSARDTEQYV. CDR3 bases: TGTGCCAGCAGCGCTCGGGACACCGAGCAGTACGTC.

The V gene is TRBV5-1, the J gene TRBJ2-3; 8 bases align to TRBD2. CDR1 and CDR2 (germline): SGHRS, YFSETQ. The CDR3 is 16 amino acids. Losses at the gene ends were 1 base for V and 3 bases for J; bases not matched to a gene: 7. The CDR3 loop reads CASSLLGRGRTDTQYF. CDR3 in DNA: TGCGCCAGCAGCTTGCTCGGGAGGGGTAGAACAGATACGCAGTATTTT. Using reference TRBV5-1 and TRBJ2-3 for the parts outside the CDR3, the full variable domain is KAGVTQTPRYLIKTRGQQVTLSCSPISGHRSVSWYQQTPGQGLQFLFEYFSETQRNKGNFPGRFSGRQFSNSRSEMNVSTLELGDSALYLCASSLLGRGRTDTQYFGPGTRLTVL.

In this sample, this clonotype turned up many times. This sequence joins TRBV7-2 and TRBJ1-2, with D unclear. CDR1 and CDR2 from the germline V gene are SGHTA and FQGNSA. This CDR3 contains 13 residues. Trimming shortened V by 5 bases and J by 0 bases, and 7 bases separated the two germline ends. CDR3 in DNA: TGTGCCAGCAGCGCCAGGTCTAACTATGGCTACACCTTC. Its translation is CASSARSNYGYTF.

There are many counts of this clonotype. The rearrangement uses TRBV7-3 and TRBJ2-1; D may be TRBD1 (6 bases). Per germline, CDR1 SGHTA and CDR2 FQGTGA. The CDR3 spans 18 residues. Trimming cost V 2 bases and J 5 bases, with 22 bases left between them. The CDR3 region is CASSLGGVGRVGHNEQFF. CDR3 DNA: TGTGCCAGCAGCTTAGGGGGCGTAGGGAGAGTGGGGCACAATGAGCAGTTCTTC.

The chain combines TRBV27 with TRBJ2-1; D call uncertain. CDR3 length: 14 amino acids. CDR1 and CDR2 (germline): MNHEY, SMNVEV (reference sequence). With 5 bases removed from V and 5 bases from J, the gap between germline ends came to 13 bases. CDR3 DNA sequence: TGTGCCAGCAGTGGTAGGACGCTGAACAATGAGCAGTTCTTC. This translates into CASSGRTLNNEQFF.

This clonotype was counted many times. The chain links TRBV11-3 to TRBJ2-3; 8 bases agree with TRBD2. CDR3 length: 17 amino acids. The V gene end was trimmed by 1 base and the J gene end by 4 bases; junction bases not matched to a gene: 10. The germline V gene encodes CDR1 SGHNT and CDR2 YENEEA. The CDR3: CASSLGLALPGADTQYF. The CDR3 nucleotides read TGTGCCAGCAGCTTAGGACTAGCGCTACCAGGGGCAGATACGCAGTATTTT.

This clonotype appeared a few times. V and J are TRBV6-5 and TRBJ2-7; 14 bases match TRBD2. This CDR3 is 15 amino acids long. Germline values: CDR1 MNHEY, CDR2 SVGAGI. Germline trimming cut 7 bases from V and 2 bases from J; bases unmatched to any gene: 4. The CDR3 DNA sequence: TGTGCCAGCACCGAGACTAGCGGGAGGGCCTACGAGCAGTACGTC. Its protein product is CASTETSGRAYEQYV.

This clonotype turned up a few times. The V call is TRBV7-9, the J call TRBJ2-5; D not certain. The CDR3 has 12 amino acids. Between the trimmed V and J ends, which lost 3 bases and 5 bases, there was a span of 7 bases. Germline lookup yields CDR1 SEHNR and CDR2 FQNEAQ (reference sequence). The CDR3 DNA reads as TGTGCCAGCAGCTTTAGTGTTGAGACCCAGTACTTC. Translating gives CASSFSVETQYF.

The chain links TRBV28 to TRBJ2-7, with 10 bases fitting TRBD1. After removal of 6 bases from V and 3 bases from J, the junction contained 8 bases not matched to a gene. The CDR3 spans 15 residues. Germline V gives CDR1 MDHEN, CDR2 SYDVKM. The CDR3 protein is CASSTTGQGYYEQYV. Here the CDR3 DNA reads TGTGCCAGCAGCACCACGGGACAGGGGTACTACGAGCAGTACGTC.

Ten or more counts support this clonotype. This chain joins TRBV6-1 and TRBJ2-1; 7 positions agree with TRBD2. CDR1 and CDR2 from the germline V gene are MNHNS and SASEGT. Trimming took 9 bases from V and 8 from J; bases not matched to a gene: 16. This CDR3 has 15 residues. The CDR3 is CASLSSSRAGDEQFF. The CDR3 bases are TGTGCCAGTCTCTCGTCTAGTCGGGCGGGGGATGAGCAGTTCTTC.

CDR3 in amino acids: CASSSRGVGPNIQYF. CDR3 nucleotides: TGTGCCAGCAGCTCCCGTGGGGTGGGACCAAACATTCAGTACTTC. The V gene is TRBV5-6, the J gene TRBJ2-4; perhaps D is TRBD1 or TRBD2 (5 bases each). CDR1 and CDR2 (germline): SGHDT, YYEEEE. The CDR3 runs 15 residues. Trimming took 3 bases from V and 6 from J, leaving 16 bases between them.

This clonotype turned up a few times. This chain connects TRBV6-2 or TRBV6-3 to TRBJ2-2; 7 bases are shared with TRBD2. From germline, CDR1 is MNHEY and CDR2 SVGEGT. The length of the CDR3 is 15 residues. Germline trimming cut 4 bases from V and 5 bases from J; bases unmatched to any gene: 7. The chain's CDR3 is CASSLAGVATGELFF. The CDR3 DNA reads as TGTGCCAGCAGTTTGGCGGGAGTGGCTACCGGGGAGCTGTTTTTT.

This clonotype was counted only a few times. The CDR3 here is CASSLVPSGDYNEQFF. CDR3 DNA: TGTGCCAGCAGCTTAGTTCCTAGCGGGGATTACAATGAGCAGTTCTTC. This chain links TRBV7-8 with TRBJ2-1; 9 bases are a match to TRBD2. The CDR3 totals 16 residues. Germline loops: CDR1 SGHVS, CDR2 FQNEAQ. With V trimmed by 1 base and J by 4 bases, 5 bases remained unmatched.

V is TRBV7-9 and J is TRBJ2-3, with a tentative D call TRBD1 (5 bases). CDR1 is SEHNR and CDR2 is FQNEAQ in the germline V gene (reference sequence). V was cut by 5 bases and J by 2 bases, with 14 bases left in between. The CDR3 length is 15 residues. This CDR3 is CASSRQNLNTDTQYF. In DNA form, the CDR3 reads TGTGCCAGCAGCCGACAGAACCTTAACACAGATACGCAGTATTTT. The full variable domain, in which reference TRBV7-9 and TRBJ2-3 provide the parts outside the CDR3, is DTGVSQNPRHKITKRGQNVTFRCDPISEHNRLYWYRQTLGQGPEFLTYFQNEAQLEKSRLLSDRFSAERPKGSFSTLEIQRTEQGDSAMYLCASSRQNLNTDTQYFGPGTRLTVL.

The J gene is TRBJ2-2, the V gene TRBV11-3; 7 bases fit TRBD2. V shed 6 bases and J 3 bases; nucleotides not matched to a gene: 7. Germline loops: CDR1 SGHNT, CDR2 YENEEA. The CDR3 sequence is 15 residues long. The CDR3 nucleotides read TGTGCCAGCAGACCGAGCGGGAAATACACCGGGGAGCTGTTTTTT. Protein sequence: CASRPSGKYTGELFF.

This chain uses TRBV7-2 with TRBJ2-7; D is uncertain. The germline V gene has CDR1 SGHTA and CDR2 FQGNSA. The CDR3 extends over 11 amino acids. V was clipped by 5 bases and J by 3 bases, with 5 bases between them. Written as DNA, the CDR3 is TGTGCCAGCAGCCTCCTCTACGAGCAGTACTTC. It yields the protein CASSLLYEQYF.

This clonotype was counted only a few times. This chain joins TRBV6-5 and TRBJ2-1; 7 nucleotides line up with TRBD1. The CDR3 has 15 residues. The J segment lost 6 bases and the V segment lost 2 bases, leaving 7 bases of the junction unmatched. From germline, CDR1 is MNHEY and CDR2 SVGAGI. The CDR3 coding sequence is TGTGCCAGCAGTTACGGGACAGTCACTATCAATGAGCAGTTCTTC. As protein: CASSYGTVTINEQFF.

The gene calls are TRBV7-3 and TRBJ2-5, with a weak D call TRBD2 (6 bases). Trimming shortened V by 1 base and J by 4 bases, and 16 bases separated the two germline ends. This CDR3 region has 16 residues. The germline V gene has CDR1 SGHTA and CDR2 FQGTGA. CDR3 nucleotides: TGTGCCAGCAGCTTAATGGGGGGACCGAACGGAGAGACCCAGTACTTC. The encoded protein is CASSLMGGPNGETQYF.

This clonotype was seen more than once but under ten times. The chain couples TRBV7-2 to TRBJ1-5, with 9 bases that match TRBD1. The CDR3 length is 15 residues. V shed 4 bases, J shed 6 bases, and the junction held 7 bases outside the gene matches. Germline assignment: CDR1 SGHTA and CDR2 FQGNSA. The CDR3 spells CASSYRTGEVQPQHF. The CDR3 DNA sequence: TGTGCCAGCAGCTACCGGACAGGGGAGGTTCAGCCCCAGCATTTT. Full variable domain (rest looked up from reference TRBV7-2 and TRBJ1-5): GAGVSQSPSNKVTEKGKDVELRCDPISGHTALYWYRQSLGQGLEFLIYFQGNSAPDKSGLPSDRFSAERTGGSVSTLTIQRTQQEDSAVYLCASSYRTGEVQPQHFGDGTRLSIL.

This clonotype has only a few counts. The chain joins TRBV12-3 or TRBV12-4 to TRBJ2-5; 7 positions agree with TRBD2. CDR3 length: 13 residues. J was trimmed by 5 bases and V by 6 bases; bases with no gene match: 6. CDR3 residues: CASRGGRGETQYF. Written as DNA, the CDR3 is TGTGCCAGCAGGGGGGGGAGAGGGGAGACCCAGTACTTC.

This clonotype was detected a few times. Its ends do not fully match the called genes, so a read error is possible. The chain has TRBV11-3 and TRBJ1-1; no clear D. Germline lookup yields CDR1 SGHNT and CDR2 YENEEA. The CDR3 has 12 residues. The CDR3 DNA follows: TGTGCCAGCAGCCTAGACAAGGGTGAAGCTTTCTTT. As protein: CASSLDKGEAFF.